These T cell receptor beta chains were read from a single sample in a study of blood T cells in healthy people across ages. TCRdb processed the 5' RACE reads anew with MiXCR; each CDR3 protein has one entry. This sample yields about 1.6 million distinct CDR3 sequences, of which 30% to 35% are seen a single time; approximately 11% belongs to the top ten. Sequenced material: blood. The receptors were sampled from a woman aged 25 to 39 in good health. Each CDR3 is given with its conserved first and last residue. Fields, in order: CDR3 DNA, CDR3 protein, clone size, V gene, J gene, D gene, CDR3 length. A D gene is named only where the DNA matches it firmly. Where a row states a size, it is once, few, many or the class of an expanded clone; other rows omit it.

CDR3nt: TGCGCCAGCAGCTTGCGAGAGCAGTCGGGCACCACTGAAGCTTTCTTT; CDR3aa: CASSLREQSGTTEAFF; abundance: NA; v_gene: TRBV5-1; j_gene: TRBJ1-1; d_gene: NA; len: 16
CDR3nt: TGCAGTAGGGTCCGCCGGGACGCGTATACGCAGTATTTT; CDR3aa: CSRVRRDAYTQYF; abundance: NA; v_gene: TRBV20-1; j_gene: TRBJ2-3; d_gene: NA; len: 13
CDR3nt: TGTGCCATCGCGCAGGACATCTCCTACGAGCAGTACTTC; CDR3aa: CAIAQDISYEQYF; abundance: NA; v_gene: TRBV10-3; j_gene: TRBJ2-7; d_gene: NA; len: 13
CDR3nt: TGTGCCAGCAGCGCCGGGACAGGGGGCGGCTATGGCTACACCTTC; CDR3aa: CASSAGTGGGYGYTF; abundance: NA; v_gene: TRBV7-2; j_gene: TRBJ1-2; d_gene: TRBD1; len: 15
CDR3nt: TGTGCCAGCAGCTTCTTGGGGACAGCTCACTATGGCTACACCTTC; CDR3aa: CASSFLGTAHYGYTF; abundance: NA; v_gene: TRBV7-2; j_gene: TRBJ1-2; d_gene: TRBD1; len: 15
CDR3nt: TGCGCCAGCAGCCAAGGGGTTAGCGGGGTCTCCTACGAGCAGTACTTC; CDR3aa: CASSQGVSGVSYEQYF; abundance: many; v_gene: TRBV4-1; j_gene: TRBJ2-7; d_gene: TRBD2; len: 16
CDR3nt: TGTGCCAGCAGTTTCAATGGACAGGGGGCGAACACTGAAGCTTTCTTT; CDR3aa: CASSFNGQGANTEAFF; abundance: NA; v_gene: TRBV12-3/TRBV12-4; j_gene: TRBJ1-1; d_gene: TRBD1; len: 16
CDR3nt: TGTGCCAGCAGCTTAGCGGTAGTAGATACGCAGTATTTT; CDR3aa: CASSLAVVDTQYF; abundance: few; v_gene: TRBV7-6; j_gene: TRBJ2-3; d_gene: NA; len: 13
CDR3nt: TGTGCCAGCAGCTTATGGGGGGGGTCGAACTATGGCTACACCTTC; CDR3aa: CASSLWGGSNYGYTF; abundance: NA; v_gene: TRBV7-2; j_gene: TRBJ1-2; d_gene: NA; len: 15
CDR3nt: TGTGCCAGCAACCAGGGTGGTGAGACGAAACTGTTTTTT; CDR3aa: CASNQGGETKLFF; abundance: NA; v_gene: TRBV2; j_gene: TRBJ1-4; d_gene: NA; len: 13
CDR3nt: TGTGCCACCACCTTGGGACAAGGAAACACCATATATTTT; CDR3aa: CATTLGQGNTIYF; abundance: NA; v_gene: TRBV15; j_gene: TRBJ1-3; d_gene: NA; len: 13
CDR3nt: TGTGCCAGCAGTTACGAGCCGACTGCGCCTAGCGAAAAACTGTTTTTT; CDR3aa: CASSYEPTAPSEKLFF; abundance: few; v_gene: TRBV6-2/TRBV6-3; j_gene: TRBJ1-4; d_gene: NA; len: 16
CDR3nt: TGCAGTGCTAGATCCGTACCCCCTGAAGCTTTCTTT; CDR3aa: CSARSVPPEAFF; abundance: once; v_gene: TRBV20-1; j_gene: TRBJ1-1; d_gene: NA; len: 12
CDR3nt: TGTGCCAGCAGCCCGAAGGACCGATTAGCCAAAAACATTCAGTACTTC; CDR3aa: CASSPKDRLAKNIQYF; abundance: few; v_gene: TRBV21-1; j_gene: TRBJ2-4; d_gene: NA; len: 16
CDR3nt: TGTGCCTGGAGTGTTGGGACTACTAGCACAGATACGCAGTATTTT; CDR3aa: CAWSVGTTSTDTQYF; abundance: NA; v_gene: TRBV30; j_gene: TRBJ2-3; d_gene: TRBD2; len: 15
CDR3nt: TGTGCCAGCAGTTTTCGGGGGTTGGGGGGGAAGCGCTACGAGCAGTACTTC; CDR3aa: CASSFRGLGGKRYEQYF; abundance: few; v_gene: TRBV12-3/TRBV12-4; j_gene: TRBJ2-7; d_gene: TRBD2; len: 17
CDR3nt: TGTGCCAGCAGCCCCCGGGAAGGGGGGGGCTACGAGCAGTACTTC; CDR3aa: CASSPREGGGYEQYF; abundance: NA; v_gene: TRBV9; j_gene: TRBJ2-7; d_gene: NA; len: 15
CDR3nt: TGTGCCAGCAGCTTAGCTGGGCCTGAAAAACTGTTTTTT; CDR3aa: CASSLAGPEKLFF; abundance: few; v_gene: TRBV7-2; j_gene: TRBJ1-4; d_gene: NA; len: 13
CDR3nt: TGTGCCAGCATTGGGAGGGGGGGCTACACCTTC; CDR3aa: CASIGRGGYTF; abundance: NA; v_gene: TRBV12-3/TRBV12-4; j_gene: TRBJ1-2; d_gene: NA; len: 11
CDR3nt: TGCGCCAGCAGCGCAACAGGGGCAGAAAACACTGAAGCTTTCTTT; CDR3aa: CASSATGAENTEAFF; abundance: NA; v_gene: TRBV5-1; j_gene: TRBJ1-1; d_gene: TRBD1; len: 15
CDR3nt: TGCAGTGCTACCATGGCGGGACTACTGAACGAGCAGTACTTC; CDR3aa: CSATMAGLLNEQYF; abundance: few; v_gene: TRBV20-1; j_gene: TRBJ2-7; d_gene: TRBD2; len: 14
CDR3nt: TGTGCCAGCAGCCAAGACATACAGGGGCTGAGCTCCTACAATGAGCAGTTCTTC; CDR3aa: CASSQDIQGLSSYNEQFF; abundance: few; v_gene: TRBV14; j_gene: TRBJ2-1; d_gene: TRBD1; len: 18